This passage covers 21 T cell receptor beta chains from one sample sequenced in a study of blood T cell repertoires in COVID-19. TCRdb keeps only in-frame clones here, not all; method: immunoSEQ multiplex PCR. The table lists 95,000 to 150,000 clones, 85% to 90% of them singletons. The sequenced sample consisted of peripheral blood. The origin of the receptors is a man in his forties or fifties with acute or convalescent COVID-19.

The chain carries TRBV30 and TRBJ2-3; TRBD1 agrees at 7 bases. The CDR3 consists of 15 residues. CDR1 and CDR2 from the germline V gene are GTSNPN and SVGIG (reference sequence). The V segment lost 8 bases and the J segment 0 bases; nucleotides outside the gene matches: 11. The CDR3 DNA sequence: TGTGCCCAACATCGGCCGGACAGGAGCACAGATACGCAGTATTTT. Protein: CAQHRPDRSTDTQYF.

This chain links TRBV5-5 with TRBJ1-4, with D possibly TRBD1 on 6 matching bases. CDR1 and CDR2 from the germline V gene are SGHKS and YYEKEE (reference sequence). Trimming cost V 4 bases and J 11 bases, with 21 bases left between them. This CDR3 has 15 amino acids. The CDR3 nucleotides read TGTGCCAGCAGCCTAGCACAGGGTGGCGGGTGGAAACTGTTTTTT. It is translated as CASSLAQGGGWKLFF.

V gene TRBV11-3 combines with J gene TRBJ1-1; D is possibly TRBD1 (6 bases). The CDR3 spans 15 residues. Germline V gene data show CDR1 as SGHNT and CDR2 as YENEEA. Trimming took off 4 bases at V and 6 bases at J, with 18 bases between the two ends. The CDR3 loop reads CASSSPWGRGPEAFF. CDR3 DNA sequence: TGTGCCAGCAGCTCTCCTTGGGGCAGGGGCCCTGAAGCTTTCTTT. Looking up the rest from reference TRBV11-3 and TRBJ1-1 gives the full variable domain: EAGVVQSPRYKIIEKKQPVAFWCNPISGHNTLYWYLQNLGQGPELLIRYENEEAVDDSQLPKDRFSAERLKGVDSTLKIQPAELGDSAVYLCASSSPWGRGPEAFFGQGTRLTVV.

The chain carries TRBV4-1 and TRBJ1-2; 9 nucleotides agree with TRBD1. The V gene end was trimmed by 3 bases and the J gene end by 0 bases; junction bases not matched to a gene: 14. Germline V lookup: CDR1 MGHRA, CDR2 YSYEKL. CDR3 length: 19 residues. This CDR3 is CASSHLILHRGPSNYGYTF. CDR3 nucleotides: TGCGCCAGCAGCCACCTAATACTCCACAGGGGGCCTTCTAACTATGGCTACACCTTC.

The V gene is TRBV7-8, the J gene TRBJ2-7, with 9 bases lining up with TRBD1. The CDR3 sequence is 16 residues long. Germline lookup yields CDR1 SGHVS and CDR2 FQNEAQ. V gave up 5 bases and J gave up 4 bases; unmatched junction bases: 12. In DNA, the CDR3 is TGTGCCAGCAGCCTGCGCCCGGGACAGGGAAGGTACGAGCAGTACTTC. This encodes CASSLRPGQGRYEQYF. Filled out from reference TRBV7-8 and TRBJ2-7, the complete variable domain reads GAGVSQSPRYKVAKRGQDVALRCDPISGHVSLFWYQQALGQGPEFLTYFQNEAQLDKSGLPSDRFFAERPEGSVSTLKIQRTQQEDSAVYLCASSLRPGQGRYEQYFGPGTRLTVT.

CDR3 region: CASSLPYNEQFF. As DNA, the CDR3 is TGTGCCAGCAGCCTCCCCTACAATGAGCAGTTCTTC. The J gene is TRBJ2-1, the V gene TRBV7-2; no reliable D call. Trimming left V 5 bases short and J 2 bases short, with 4 bases between. CDR1 SGHTA and CDR2 FQGNSA come from the germline V gene. The CDR3 contains 12 residues.

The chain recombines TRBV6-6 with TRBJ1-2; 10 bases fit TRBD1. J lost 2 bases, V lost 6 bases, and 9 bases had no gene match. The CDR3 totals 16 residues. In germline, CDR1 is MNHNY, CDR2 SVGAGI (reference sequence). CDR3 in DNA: TGTGCCAGCAGCCGGGGACAGGGGTCAAGCAACTATGGCTACACCTTC. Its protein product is CASSRGQGSSNYGYTF.

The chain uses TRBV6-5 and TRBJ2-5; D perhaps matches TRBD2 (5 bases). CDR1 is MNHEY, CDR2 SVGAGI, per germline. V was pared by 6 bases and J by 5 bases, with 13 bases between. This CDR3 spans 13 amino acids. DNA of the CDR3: TGTGCCAGCAGCCCCGGACTGCGGGAGACCCAGTACTTC. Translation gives CASSPGLRETQYF.

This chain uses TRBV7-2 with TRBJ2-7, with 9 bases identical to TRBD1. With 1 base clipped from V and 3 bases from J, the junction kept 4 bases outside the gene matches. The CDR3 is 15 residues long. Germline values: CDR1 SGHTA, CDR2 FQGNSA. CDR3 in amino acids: CASSLGPGQGYEQYF. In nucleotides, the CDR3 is TGTGCCAGCAGCTTAGGGCCGGGACAGGGCTACGAGCAGTACTTC.

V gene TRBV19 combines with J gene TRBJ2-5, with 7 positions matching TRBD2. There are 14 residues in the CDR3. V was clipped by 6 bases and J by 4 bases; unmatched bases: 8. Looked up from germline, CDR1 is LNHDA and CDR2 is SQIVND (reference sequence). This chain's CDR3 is CASSAGASAETQYF. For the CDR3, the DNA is TGTGCCAGTAGCGCGGGAGCCTCAGCAGAGACCCAGTACTTC.

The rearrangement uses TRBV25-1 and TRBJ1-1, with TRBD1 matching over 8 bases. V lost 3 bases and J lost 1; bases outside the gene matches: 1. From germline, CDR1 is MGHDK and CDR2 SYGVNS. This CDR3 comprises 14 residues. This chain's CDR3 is CASSETGANTEAFF. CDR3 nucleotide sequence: TGTGCCAGCAGTGAGACAGGGGCGAACACTGAAGCTTTCTTT.

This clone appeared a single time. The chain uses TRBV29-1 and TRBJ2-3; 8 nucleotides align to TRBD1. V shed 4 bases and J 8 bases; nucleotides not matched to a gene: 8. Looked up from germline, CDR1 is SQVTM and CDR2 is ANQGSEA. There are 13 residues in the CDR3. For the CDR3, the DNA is TGCAGCGTTGTGTGGCAGGGGGCAGGTACGCAGTATTTT. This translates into CSVVWQGAGTQYF.

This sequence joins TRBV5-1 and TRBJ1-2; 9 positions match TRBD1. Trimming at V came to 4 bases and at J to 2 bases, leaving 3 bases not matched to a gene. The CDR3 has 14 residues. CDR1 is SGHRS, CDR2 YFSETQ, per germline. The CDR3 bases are TGCGCCAGCAGCGGGGACAGGGAGAACTATGGCTACACCTTC. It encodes CASSGDRENYGYTF.

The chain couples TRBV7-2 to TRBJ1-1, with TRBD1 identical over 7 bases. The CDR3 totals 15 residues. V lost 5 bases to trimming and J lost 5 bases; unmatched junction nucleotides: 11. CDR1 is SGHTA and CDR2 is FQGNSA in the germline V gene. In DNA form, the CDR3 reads TGTGCCAGCAGCCAACGACCCACAGGGGAGACTGAAGCTTTCTTT. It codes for CASSQRPTGETEAFF. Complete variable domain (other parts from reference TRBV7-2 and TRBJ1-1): GAGVSQSPSNKVTEKGKDVELRCDPISGHTALYWYRQSLGQGLEFLIYFQGNSAPDKSGLPSDRFSAERTGGSVSTLTIQRTQQEDSAVYLCASSQRPTGETEAFFGQGTRLTVV.

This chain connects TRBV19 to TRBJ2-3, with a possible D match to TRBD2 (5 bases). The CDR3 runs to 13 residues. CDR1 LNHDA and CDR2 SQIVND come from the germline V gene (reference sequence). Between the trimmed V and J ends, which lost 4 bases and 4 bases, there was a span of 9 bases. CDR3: CASSTGLPDTQYF. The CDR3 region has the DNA TGTGCCAGTAGTACCGGACTTCCAGATACGCAGTATTTT.

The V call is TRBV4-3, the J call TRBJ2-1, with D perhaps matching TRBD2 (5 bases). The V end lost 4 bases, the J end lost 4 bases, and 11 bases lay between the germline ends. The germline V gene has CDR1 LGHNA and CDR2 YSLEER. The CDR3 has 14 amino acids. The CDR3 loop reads CASSPGREYNEQFF. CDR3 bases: TGCGCCAGCAGCCCCGGAAGGGAGTACAATGAGCAGTTCTTC.

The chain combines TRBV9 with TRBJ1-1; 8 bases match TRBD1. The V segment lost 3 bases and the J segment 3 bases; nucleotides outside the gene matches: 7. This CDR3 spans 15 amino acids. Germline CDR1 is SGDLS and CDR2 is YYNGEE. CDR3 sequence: CASSARQGQDTEAFF. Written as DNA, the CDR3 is TGTGCCAGCAGCGCCAGACAGGGGCAAGACACTGAAGCTTTCTTT.

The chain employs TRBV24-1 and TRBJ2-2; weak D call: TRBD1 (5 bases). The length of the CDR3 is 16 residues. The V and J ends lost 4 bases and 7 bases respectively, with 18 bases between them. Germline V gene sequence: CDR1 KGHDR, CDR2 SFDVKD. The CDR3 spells CATSESVAGRSGELFF. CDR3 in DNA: TGTGCCACCAGTGAGAGTGTGGCAGGGCGAAGCGGGGAGCTGTTTTTT.

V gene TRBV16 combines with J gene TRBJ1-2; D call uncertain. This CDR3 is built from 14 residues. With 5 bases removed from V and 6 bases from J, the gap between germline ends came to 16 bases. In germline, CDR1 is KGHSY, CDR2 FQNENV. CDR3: CASSVDRVTNGYTF. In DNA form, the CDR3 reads TGTGCCAGCAGCGTTGATAGAGTAACGAATGGCTACACCTTC.

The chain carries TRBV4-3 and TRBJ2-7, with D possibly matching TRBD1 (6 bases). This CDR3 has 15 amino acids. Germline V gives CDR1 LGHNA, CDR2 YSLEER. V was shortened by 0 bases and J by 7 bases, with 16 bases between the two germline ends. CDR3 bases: TGCGCCAGCAGCCAAGAACAGGGTTCTCTACTGGAGCAGTACTTC. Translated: CASSQEQGSLLEQYF.

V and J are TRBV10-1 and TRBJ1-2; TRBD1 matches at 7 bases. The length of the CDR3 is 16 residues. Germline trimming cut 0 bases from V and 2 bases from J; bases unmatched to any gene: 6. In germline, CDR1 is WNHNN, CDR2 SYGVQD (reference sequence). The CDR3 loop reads CASSESRQGPNYGYTF. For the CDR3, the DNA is TGCGCCAGCAGTGAGTCAAGACAGGGACCCAACTATGGCTACACCTTC.